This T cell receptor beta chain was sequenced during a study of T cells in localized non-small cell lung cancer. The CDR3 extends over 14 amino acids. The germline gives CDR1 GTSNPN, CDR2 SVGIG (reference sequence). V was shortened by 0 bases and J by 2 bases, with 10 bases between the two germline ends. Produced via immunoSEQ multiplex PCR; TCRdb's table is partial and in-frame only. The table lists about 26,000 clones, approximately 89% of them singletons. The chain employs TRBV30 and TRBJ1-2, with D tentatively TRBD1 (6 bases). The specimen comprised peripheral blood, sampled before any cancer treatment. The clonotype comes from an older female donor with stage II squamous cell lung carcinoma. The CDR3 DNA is TGTGCCTGGAGTGTACAGGGACACAACTATGGCTACACCTTC. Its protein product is CAWSVQGHNYGYTF.